This entry concerns a single TCR beta chain. Its specificity is not known. Treatment of the sample: approximately 11-day PBMC culture with coronavirus spike peptide pools or control peptides (ViraFEST assay). The sample belongs to a study of vaccination and CD4 T cells after COVID-19. The germline CDR1 and CDR2 sequences are SNHLY and FYNNEI. V was trimmed by 5 bases and J by 9 bases, leaving 11 bases between them. The CDR3 has 12 amino acids. Sequenced with the Oncomine TCR Beta short-read assay was DNA taken from cultured CD4+ T cells. TCRdb itself ran the PCR reads through MiXCR, one entry per CDR3 protein. The sample yields around 19,000 distinct CDR3 sequences, about 39% seen once.

The chain recombines TRBV2 with TRBJ1-5, with D perhaps TRBD1 (5 bases). What was sequenced was CD4+ T cells from blood, cultured in vitro. The sequence was obtained from a human donor who had recovered from COVID-19. CDR3 nucleotide sequence: TGTGCCAGCAGTTCAAGTGGGGGGCCCCAGCATTTT. Encoded protein: CASSSSGGPQHF.